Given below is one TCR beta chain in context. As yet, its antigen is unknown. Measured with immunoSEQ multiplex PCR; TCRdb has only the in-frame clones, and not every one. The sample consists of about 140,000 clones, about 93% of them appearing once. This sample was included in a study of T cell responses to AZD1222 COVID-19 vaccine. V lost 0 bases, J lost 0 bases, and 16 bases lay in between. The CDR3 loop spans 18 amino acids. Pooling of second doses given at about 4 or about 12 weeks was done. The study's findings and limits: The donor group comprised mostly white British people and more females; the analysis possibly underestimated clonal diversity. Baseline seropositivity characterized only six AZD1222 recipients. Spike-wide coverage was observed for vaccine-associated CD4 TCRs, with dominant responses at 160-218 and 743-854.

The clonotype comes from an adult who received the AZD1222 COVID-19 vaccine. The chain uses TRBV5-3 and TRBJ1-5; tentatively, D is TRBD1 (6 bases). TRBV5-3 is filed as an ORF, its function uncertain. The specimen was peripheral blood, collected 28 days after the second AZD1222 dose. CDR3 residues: CARSLGEQGEHSNQPQHF. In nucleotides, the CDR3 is TGTGCCAGAAGCTTGGGAGAACAGGGTGAGCATAGCAATCAGCCCCAGCATTTT.